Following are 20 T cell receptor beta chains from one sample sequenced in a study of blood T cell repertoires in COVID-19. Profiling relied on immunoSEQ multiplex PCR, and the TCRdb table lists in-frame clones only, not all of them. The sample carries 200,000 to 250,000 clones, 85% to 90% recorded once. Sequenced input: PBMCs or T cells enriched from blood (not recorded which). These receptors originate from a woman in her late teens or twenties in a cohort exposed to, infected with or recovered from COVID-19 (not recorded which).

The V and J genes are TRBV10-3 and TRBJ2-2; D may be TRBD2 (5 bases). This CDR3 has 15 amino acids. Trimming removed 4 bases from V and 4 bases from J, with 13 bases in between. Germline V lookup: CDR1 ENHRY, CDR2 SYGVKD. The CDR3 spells CAISGVGVSTGELFF. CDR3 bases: TGTGCCATCAGTGGAGTCGGGGTGTCCACCGGGGAGCTGTTTTTT.

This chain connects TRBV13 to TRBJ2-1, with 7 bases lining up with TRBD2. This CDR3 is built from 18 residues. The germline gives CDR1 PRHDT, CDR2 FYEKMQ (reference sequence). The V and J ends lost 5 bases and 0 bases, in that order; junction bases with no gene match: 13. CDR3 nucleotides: TGTGCCAGCAGCCCCGCCTACCTAGCGGAGAGCTCCTACAATGAGCAGTTCTTC. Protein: CASSPAYLAESSYNEQFF. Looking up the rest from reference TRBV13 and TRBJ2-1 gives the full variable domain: AAGVIQSPRHLIKEKRETATLKCYPIPRHDTVYWYQQGPGQDPQFLISFYEKMQSDKGSIPDRFSAQQFSDYHSELNMSSLELGDSALYFCASSPAYLAESSYNEQFFGPGTRLTVL.

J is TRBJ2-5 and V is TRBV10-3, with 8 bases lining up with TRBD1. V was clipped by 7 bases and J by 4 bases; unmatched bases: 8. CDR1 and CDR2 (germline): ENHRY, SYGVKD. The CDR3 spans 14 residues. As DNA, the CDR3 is TGTGCCATCACATCAGGACAGGGAGGAGAGACCCAGTACTTC. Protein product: CAITSGQGGETQYF.

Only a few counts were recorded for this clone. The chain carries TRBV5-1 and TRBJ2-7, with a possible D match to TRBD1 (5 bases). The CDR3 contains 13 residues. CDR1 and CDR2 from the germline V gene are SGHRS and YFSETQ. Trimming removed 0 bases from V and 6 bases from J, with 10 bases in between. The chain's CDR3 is CASSLGGRAEQYF. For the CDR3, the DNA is TGCGCCAGCAGCTTGGGAGGCAGGGCCGAGCAGTACTTC.

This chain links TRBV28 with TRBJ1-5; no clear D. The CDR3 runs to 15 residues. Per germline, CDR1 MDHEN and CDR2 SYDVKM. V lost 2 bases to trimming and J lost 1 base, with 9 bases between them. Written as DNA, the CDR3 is TGTGCCAGCAGTTTAGGGCCCCAGAGCAATCAGCCCCAGCATTTT. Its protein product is CASSLGPQSNQPQHF.

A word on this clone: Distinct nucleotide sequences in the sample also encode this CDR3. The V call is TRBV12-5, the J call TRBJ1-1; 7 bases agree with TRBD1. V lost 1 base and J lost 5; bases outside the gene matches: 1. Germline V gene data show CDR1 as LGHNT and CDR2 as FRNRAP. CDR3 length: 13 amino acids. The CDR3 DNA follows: TGTGCTAGTGGTTTGGGACAGGGAACTGAAGCTTTCTTT. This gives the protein CASGLGQGTEAFF.

The CDR3 coding sequence is TGTGCCAGTAGTTATGGGCGACTAGGTTACGAGCAGTACTTC. Amino acids: CASSYGRLGYEQYF. V is TRBV19 and J is TRBJ2-7; possible D gene TRBD2, 6 bases. Germline assignment: CDR1 LNHDA and CDR2 SQIVND (reference sequence). V was cut by 5 bases and J by 4 bases, with 15 bases left in between. The CDR3 has 14 residues.

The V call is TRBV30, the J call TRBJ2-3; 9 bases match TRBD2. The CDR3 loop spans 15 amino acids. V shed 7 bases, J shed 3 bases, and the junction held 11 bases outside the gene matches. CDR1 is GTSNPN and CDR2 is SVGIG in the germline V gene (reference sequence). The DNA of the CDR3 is TGTGCCTACACGGCGGGAGGGCGGGGGACAGATACGCAGTATTTT. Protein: CAYTAGGRGTDTQYF.

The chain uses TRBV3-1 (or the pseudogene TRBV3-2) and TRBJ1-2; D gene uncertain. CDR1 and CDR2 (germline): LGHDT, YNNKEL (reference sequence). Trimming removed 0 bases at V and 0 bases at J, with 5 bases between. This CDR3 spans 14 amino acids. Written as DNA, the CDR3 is TGTGCCAGCAGCCAAGACAGCGCTAACTATGGCTACACCTTC. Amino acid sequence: CASSQDSANYGYTF.

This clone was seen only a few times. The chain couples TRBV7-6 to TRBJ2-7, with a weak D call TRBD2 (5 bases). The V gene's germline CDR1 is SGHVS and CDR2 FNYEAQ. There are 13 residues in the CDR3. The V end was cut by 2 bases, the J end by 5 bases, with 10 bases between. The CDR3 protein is CASSLISGNEQYF. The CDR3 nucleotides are TGTGCCAGCAGCTTAATCTCGGGGAACGAGCAGTACTTC.

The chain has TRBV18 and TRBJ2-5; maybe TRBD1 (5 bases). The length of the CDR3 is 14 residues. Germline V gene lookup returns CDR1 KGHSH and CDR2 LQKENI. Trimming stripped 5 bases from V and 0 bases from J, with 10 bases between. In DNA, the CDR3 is TGTGCCAGCTCATCCTCAGGGAACCAAGAGACCCAGTACTTC. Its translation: CASSSSGNQETQYF.

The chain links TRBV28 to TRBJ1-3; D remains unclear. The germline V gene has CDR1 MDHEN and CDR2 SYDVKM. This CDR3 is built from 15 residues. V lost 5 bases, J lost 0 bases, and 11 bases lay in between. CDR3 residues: CASSVTGDSGNTIYF. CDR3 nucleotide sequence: TGTGCCAGCAGTGTGACGGGAGACTCTGGAAACACCATATATTTT.

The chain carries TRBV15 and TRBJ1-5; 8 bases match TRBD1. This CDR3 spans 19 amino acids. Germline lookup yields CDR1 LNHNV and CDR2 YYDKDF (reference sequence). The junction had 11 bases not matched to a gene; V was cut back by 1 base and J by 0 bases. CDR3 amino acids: CATSRGGQGAADSNQPQHF. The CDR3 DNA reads TGTGCCACCAGCAGAGGGGGGCAGGGGGCGGCGGATAGCAATCAGCCCCAGCATTTT.

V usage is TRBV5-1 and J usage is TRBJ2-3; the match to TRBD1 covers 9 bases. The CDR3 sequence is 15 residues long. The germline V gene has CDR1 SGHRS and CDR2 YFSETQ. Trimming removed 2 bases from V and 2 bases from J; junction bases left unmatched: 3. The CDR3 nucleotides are TGCGCCAGCAGCTTACAGGGGGCCTTCACAGATACGCAGTATTTT. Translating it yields CASSLQGAFTDTQYF.

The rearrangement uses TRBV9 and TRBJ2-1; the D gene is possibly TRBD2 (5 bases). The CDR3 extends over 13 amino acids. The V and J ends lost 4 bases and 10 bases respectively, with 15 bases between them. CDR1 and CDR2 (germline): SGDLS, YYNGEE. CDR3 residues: CASSPSSPGEQFF. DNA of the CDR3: TGTGCCAGCAGCCCCTCGTCTCCGGGGGAGCAGTTCTTC.

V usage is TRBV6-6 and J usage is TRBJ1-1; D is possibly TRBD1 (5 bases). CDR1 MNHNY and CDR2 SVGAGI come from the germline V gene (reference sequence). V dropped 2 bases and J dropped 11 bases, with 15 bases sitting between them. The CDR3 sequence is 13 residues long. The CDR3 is CASSYTGDVGAFF. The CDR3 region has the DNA TGTGCCAGCAGTTACACGGGGGATGTGGGGGCTTTCTTT.

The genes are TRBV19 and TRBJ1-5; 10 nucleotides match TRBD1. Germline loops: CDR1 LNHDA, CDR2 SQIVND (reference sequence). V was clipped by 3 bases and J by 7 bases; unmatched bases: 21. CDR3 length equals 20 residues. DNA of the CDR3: TGTGCCAGTAGTATCCACACTATCCCGGGACAGGGGCGGGCGGGGCAGCCCCAGCATTTT. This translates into CASSIHTIPGQGRAGQPQHF.

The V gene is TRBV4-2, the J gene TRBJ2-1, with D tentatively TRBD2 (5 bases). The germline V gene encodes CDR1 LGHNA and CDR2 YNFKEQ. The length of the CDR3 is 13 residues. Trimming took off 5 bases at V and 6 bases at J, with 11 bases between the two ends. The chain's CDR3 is CASSFGGVNEQFF. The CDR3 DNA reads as TGTGCCAGCAGCTTTGGAGGAGTCAATGAGCAGTTCTTC.

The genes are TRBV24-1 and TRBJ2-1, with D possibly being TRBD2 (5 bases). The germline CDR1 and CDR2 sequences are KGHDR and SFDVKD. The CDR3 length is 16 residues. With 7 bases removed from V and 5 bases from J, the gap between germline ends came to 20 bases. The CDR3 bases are TGTGCCACCAGCCCAGGCTCGTTAGCGACCCACAATGAGCAGTTCTTC. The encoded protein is CATSPGSLATHNEQFF.

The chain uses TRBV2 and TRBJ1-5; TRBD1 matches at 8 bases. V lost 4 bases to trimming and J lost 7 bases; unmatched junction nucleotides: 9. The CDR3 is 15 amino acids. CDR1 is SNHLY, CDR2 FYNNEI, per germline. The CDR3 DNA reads TGTGCCAGCAGTGTCGAGGGACAGGTTAACCAGCCCCAGCATTTT. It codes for CASSVEGQVNQPQHF.